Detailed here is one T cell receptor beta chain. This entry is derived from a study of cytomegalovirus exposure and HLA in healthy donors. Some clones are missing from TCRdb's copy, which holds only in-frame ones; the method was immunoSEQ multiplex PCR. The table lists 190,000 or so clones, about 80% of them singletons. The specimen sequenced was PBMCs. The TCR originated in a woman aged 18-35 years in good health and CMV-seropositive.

DNA of the CDR3: TGTGCCAGCAGCTCAGGACAGGGGCAGGAGACCCAGTACTTC. Translating it yields CASSSGQGQETQYF. This chain joins TRBV5-4 and TRBJ2-5; 9 positions agree with TRBD1. Trimming removed 3 bases from V and 5 bases from J; junction bases left unmatched: 5. There are 14 residues in the CDR3. Germline V gene data show CDR1 as SGHNT and CDR2 as YYREEE (reference sequence).